This section outlines one T cell receptor beta chain sequence together with its context. This entry is derived from a study of blood T cell repertoires in COVID-19. Whole-study context: Samples of COVID-19 (acute and convalescent) were obtained from the United States, Italy and Spain. PBMCs, B-cell-depleted T cells, or T cells provided the cDNA or gDNA that made up the material.

The CDR3 runs 13 residues. The junction had 4 bases not matched to a gene; V was cut back by 4 bases and J by 6 bases. Per germline, CDR1 SGHRS and CDR2 YFSETQ. Per the original methods: By means of reference gene primer amplification, nucleated cell counts were estimated. Assay: immunoSEQ multiplex PCR; the TCRdb copy retains only in-frame clones and omits some. V and J calls and clone size are as listed in that table; D and trimming were resolved from the DNA. The table includes tens of thousands of clones, approximately 86% detected once. The sample taken for sequencing was peripheral blood. The TCR was taken from a human donor in a cohort sampled during active COVID-19. The donor label of this sample is uncertain. The chain has TRBV5-1 and TRBJ1-2; 9 bases agree with TRBD1. The CDR3 loop reads CASSNRDRDGYTF. CDR3 nucleotides: TGCGCCAGCAGCAATCGGGACAGGGATGGCTACACCTTC.